A single sample is the source of the 25 T cell receptor beta chains below, sequenced in a study of sequential checkpoint blockade in melanoma. Only in-frame clones appear in the TCRdb table, and some are missing; sequencing was by immunoSEQ multiplex PCR. The sample shows 9,000 to 13,000 clones, more than 25% of them seen only once. This sample's treatment: randomized to nivolumab then ipilimumab (arm A) or the reverse (arm B). The material sequenced was tumor tissue (inferred from file names), taken from a patient given nivolumab and ipilimumab in sequence. The receptors were sampled from a human donor with melanoma.

This clone has just a few counts. The rearrangement links TRBV6-8 to TRBJ2-5; D may be TRBD2 (5 bases). Deletions cut 7 bases from V and 2 bases from J, with 14 bases between. Germline CDR1 reads MNHGY; CDR2 reads SAAAGT. The CDR3 extends over 14 amino acids. The CDR3 loop reads CASTLIRGQETQYF. The CDR3 bases are TGTGCCAGCACCCTAATCCGGGGACAAGAGACCCAGTACTTC.

This clone was observed a handful of times. V gene TRBV25-1 combines with J gene TRBJ1-2; tentatively, D is TRBD1 (6 bases). Germline assignment: CDR1 MGHDK and CDR2 SYGVNS. The ends were cut back, 8 bases at V and 0 bases at J, with 16 bases in the middle. This CDR3 has 15 residues. CDR3 DNA: TGTGCCAGCCCCCGCCGGACAGCAGCTAACTATGGCTACACCTTC. This sequence encodes CASPRRTAANYGYTF.

This clone was detected only a few times. V and J are TRBV11-3 and TRBJ2-7; weak D call: TRBD2 (6 bases). The V end lost 1 base, the J end lost 0 bases, and 10 bases lay between the germline ends. CDR3 length: 15 amino acids. Germline lookup yields CDR1 SGHNT and CDR2 YENEEA. DNA for the CDR3: TGTGCCAGCAGCTTAGGGGGGGAAATCTCCTACGAGCAGTACTTC. The encoded protein is CASSLGGEISYEQYF.

This clone was observed a few times. The chain employs TRBV7-2 and TRBJ1-6; D not certain. The germline V gene encodes CDR1 SGHTA and CDR2 FQGNSA. The V gene lost 11 bases and the J gene lost 7 bases, with 15 bases spanning the gap. The CDR3 sequence is 13 residues long. Written as DNA, the CDR3 is TGTGCCCTGGAAGGAGGAGGAAATTCACCCCTCCACTTT. It encodes CALEGGGNSPLHF.

This clone was seen only a few times. J is TRBJ2-1 and V is TRBV5-1; tentatively, D is TRBD2 (8 bases). In germline, CDR1 is SGHRS, CDR2 YFSETQ. V shed 4 bases and J shed 10 bases, with 24 bases lying between them. The CDR3 loop spans 16 amino acids. The CDR3 coding sequence is TGCGCCAGCAGCCGCCACAGGGGAATAGCGGGGTACGAGCAGTTCTTC. Protein: CASSRHRGIAGYEQFF.

This clone was detected a few times. The chain carries TRBV4-1 and TRBJ2-7, with D unclear. The germline V gene encodes CDR1 MGHRA and CDR2 YSYEKL. V lost 0 bases and J 7 bases, leaving 10 bases between the germline ends. The CDR3 loop spans 13 amino acids. CDR3 sequence: CASSQDFGLEQYF. In nucleotides, the CDR3 is TGCGCCAGCAGCCAAGATTTTGGTTTGGAGCAGTACTTC.

The gene calls are TRBV11-3 and TRBJ2-1; 9 nucleotides line up with TRBD2. Germline V gene data show CDR1 as SGHNT and CDR2 as YENEEA. This CDR3 is built from 14 residues. J gave up 4 bases and V 7 bases, and 5 bases lay outside the gene matches. The CDR3: CASTVTSGYNEQFF. The DNA for the CDR3 is TGTGCCAGCACCGTGACTAGCGGATACAATGAGCAGTTCTTC.

The CDR3 spells CAWRQGSQPQHF. CDR3 in DNA: TGTGCCTGGAGACAGGGGAGTCAGCCCCAGCATTTT. V usage is TRBV30 and J usage is TRBJ1-5, with TRBD1 identical over 7 bases. Germline V gene lookup returns CDR1 GTSNPN and CDR2 SVGIG (reference sequence). The CDR3 has 12 residues. With 3 bases clipped from V and 6 bases from J, the junction kept 2 bases outside the gene matches.

The chain is built from TRBV25-1 and TRBJ2-3; TRBD1 matches 12 bases. V gave up 10 bases and J gave up 6 bases; unmatched junction bases: 8. Germline V gene data show CDR1 as MGHDK and CDR2 as SYGVNS. CDR3 length: 14 amino acids. CDR3 amino acids: CATPGQGAEDTQYF. Written as DNA, the CDR3 is TGTGCCACCCCGGGACAGGGGGCGGAGGATACGCAGTATTTT.

This clone has more than one count but fewer than ten. V gene TRBV6-8 combines with J gene TRBJ2-3; 9 bases agree with TRBD2. Trimming took 6 bases from V and 0 from J; bases not matched to a gene: 4. The CDR3 runs to 15 residues. Per germline, CDR1 MNHGY and CDR2 SAAAGT. The DNA of the CDR3 is TGTGCCAGCAGGGGTCTAGCGGGGAGCACAGATACGCAGTATTTT. This sequence encodes CASRGLAGSTDTQYF.

This clone was seen at least ten times. V usage is TRBV11-3 and J usage is TRBJ1-5; 7 bases fit TRBD1. The CDR3 consists of 15 residues. Germline assignment: CDR1 SGHNT and CDR2 YENEEA. Germline trimming cut 1 base from V and 3 bases from J; bases unmatched to any gene: 3. CDR3 amino acids: CASSLVGQANQPQHF. The CDR3 DNA is TGTGCCAGCAGCTTAGTTGGACAGGCCAATCAGCCCCAGCATTTT. The complete variable domain, with remaining parts taken from reference TRBV11-3 and TRBJ1-5, reads EAGVVQSPRYKIIEKKQPVAFWCNPISGHNTLYWYLQNLGQGPELLIRYENEEAVDDSQLPKDRFSAERLKGVDSTLKIQPAELGDSAVYLCASSLVGQANQPQHFGDGTRLSIL.

The J gene is TRBJ2-5, the V gene TRBV12-5; D is ambiguous. Germline V gene lookup returns CDR1 LGHNT and CDR2 FRNRAP. Trimming took off 1 base at V and 0 bases at J, with 15 bases between the two ends. The CDR3 is made up of 17 amino acids. CDR3 loop: CASGLARSTLDQETQYF. In DNA, the CDR3 is TGTGCTAGTGGTTTGGCCCGGAGTACTTTGGACCAAGAGACCCAGTACTTC.

The chain is built from TRBV9 and TRBJ1-4, with D perhaps matching TRBD1 (5 bases). CDR1 and CDR2 from the germline V gene are SGDLS and YYNGEE. The V end was cut by 2 bases, the J end by 3 bases, with 11 bases between. This CDR3 region has 15 residues. CDR3 nucleotides: TGTGCCAGCAGCGTCGGGGGATCGGCTAATGAAAAACTGTTTTTT. As protein: CASSVGGSANEKLFF.

CDR3 DNA: TGTGCCAGCAGACCAACGGGACAGGGACACAATGAGCAGTTCTTC. Translating it yields CASRPTGQGHNEQFF. The rearrangement uses TRBV28 and TRBJ2-1; 9 nucleotides line up with TRBD1. CDR1 is MDHEN, CDR2 SYDVKM, per germline. This CDR3 is built from 15 residues. Trimming cost V 6 bases and J 5 bases; bases outside gene matches: 8.

This chain connects TRBV9 to TRBJ2-7; TRBD1 aligns across 8 bases. V was pared by 5 bases and J by 5 bases, with 3 bases of the junction left unmatched. This CDR3 contains 12 residues. Germline assignment: CDR1 SGDLS and CDR2 YYNGEE. The CDR3 sequence: CASSKQGDEQYF. The CDR3 DNA reads TGTGCCAGCAGTAAACAGGGGGACGAGCAGTACTTC.

The chain has TRBV11-3 and TRBJ2-7; the D gene is possibly TRBD2 (6 bases). Deletions cut 4 bases from V and 5 bases from J, with 15 bases between. CDR3 size: 14 residues. The germline V gene has CDR1 SGHNT and CDR2 YENEEA. The CDR3 is CASSSLGGGDEQYF. The CDR3 nucleotides read TGTGCCAGCAGCTCATTGGGGGGAGGCGACGAGCAGTACTTC. Drawing the rest from reference TRBV11-3 and TRBJ2-7, the complete variable domain is EAGVVQSPRYKIIEKKQPVAFWCNPISGHNTLYWYLQNLGQGPELLIRYENEEAVDDSQLPKDRFSAERLKGVDSTLKIQPAELGDSAVYLCASSSLGGGDEQYFGPGTRLTVT.

V and J are TRBV14 and TRBJ2-3, with D possibly matching TRBD1 (6 bases). This CDR3 spans 13 amino acids. Per the germline V gene, CDR1 is SGHDN and CDR2 is FVKESK. Trimming pared 0 bases from V and 6 bases from J, leaving 7 bases between. CDR3 sequence (DNA): TGTGCCAGCAGCCAAGACAGGGGTGATACGCAGTATTTT. This encodes CASSQDRGDTQYF.

This clone was observed a few times. The genes are TRBV6-8 and TRBJ1-1; D is perhaps TRBD1 (6 bases). The V and J ends lost 7 bases and 4 bases respectively, with 16 bases between them. This CDR3 comprises 14 residues. Germline V gene lookup returns CDR1 MNHGY and CDR2 SAAAGT. DNA for the CDR3: TGTGCCAGCACTTTAACCCCAGGGGTCACTGAAGCTTTCTTT. This gives the protein CASTLTPGVTEAFF.

V gene TRBV30 combines with J gene TRBJ2-7, with 7 nucleotides matching TRBD2. Germline values: CDR1 GTSNPN, CDR2 SVGIG (reference sequence). J gave up 6 bases and V 3 bases, and 14 bases lay outside the gene matches. The CDR3 totals 15 residues. CDR3 protein: CAWRRWGAGPIEQYF. The CDR3 DNA reads as TGTGCCTGGAGAAGGTGGGGAGCGGGGCCTATCGAGCAGTACTTC.

This chain uses TRBV5-1 with TRBJ2-1, with TRBD2 identical over 8 bases. In germline, CDR1 is SGHRS, CDR2 YFSETQ. There are 16 residues in the CDR3. V was clipped by 4 bases and J by 7 bases; unmatched bases: 13. The CDR3 DNA follows: TGCGCCAGCAGCACCGGACTAGCCACACTGGGGAATGAGCAGTTCTTC. It encodes CASSTGLATLGNEQFF.

This clone has more than one count but fewer than ten. The chain couples TRBV10-3 to TRBJ2-6; D remains ambiguous. From germline, CDR1 is ENHRY and CDR2 SYGVKD. The CDR3 extends over 17 amino acids. V lost 0 bases to trimming and J lost 0 bases, with 9 bases between them. CDR3 loop: CAISESYASSGANVLTF. CDR3 DNA sequence: TGTGCCATCAGTGAGTCCTATGCGAGCTCTGGGGCCAACGTCCTGACTTTC.

This clone was observed a handful of times. V is TRBV18 and J is TRBJ2-5; D unresolved. Germline assignment: CDR1 KGHSH and CDR2 LQKENI. Trimming shortened V by 4 bases and J by 1 base, and 4 bases separated the two germline ends. The CDR3 has 12 amino acids. The CDR3 here is CASSLGQETQYF. The CDR3 DNA is TGTGCCAGCTCACTGGGCCAAGAGACCCAGTACTTC.

This chain uses TRBV12-5 with TRBJ2-7; D is ambiguous. Germline V lookup: CDR1 LGHNT, CDR2 FRNRAP. V was pared by 0 bases and J by 4 bases, with 13 bases between. This CDR3 region has 15 residues. CDR3 DNA: TGTGCTAGTGGTTTGGTACCTGGGGATCGGTACGAGCAGTACTTC. Translating it yields CASGLVPGDRYEQYF.

This clone was counted between two and nine times. The gene calls are TRBV11-3 and TRBJ2-5; tentatively, D is TRBD1 (6 bases). Germline CDR1 SGHNT, CDR2 YENEEA. CDR3 length: 15 amino acids. Trimming took 5 bases from V and 0 from J, leaving 13 bases between them. The CDR3 loop is CASSRTVRYQETQYF. The CDR3 DNA follows: TGTGCCAGCAGCCGGACAGTCCGGTACCAAGAGACCCAGTACTTC.

This clone was seen many times. The chain links TRBV11-3 to TRBJ1-2; TRBD1 might be the D (5 bases). The CDR3 is made up of 16 amino acids. CDR1 and CDR2 (germline): SGHNT, YENEEA. V was shortened by 1 base and J by 4 bases, with 16 bases between the two germline ends. The CDR3 nucleotides are TGTGCCAGCAGCTTAGTTGGGGGTGAGAGTCTCTATGGCTACACCTTC. Its protein product is CASSLVGGESLYGYTF.